One and the same sample provided the 5 T cell receptor beta chains below, sequenced in a study of blood T cell repertoires in COVID-19. Profiling relied on immunoSEQ multiplex PCR, and the TCRdb table lists in-frame clones only, not all of them. The repertoire has over 65,000 clones, approximately 86% of them found once; the top ten carry 6.3%. Source material: peripheral blood. The receptors originated from a man of 80 years or more with COVID-19, enrolled during active disease.

The rearrangement uses TRBV6-5 and TRBJ1-1, with D maybe TRBD1 (6 bases). The V gene's germline CDR1 is MNHEY and CDR2 SVGAGI. CDR3 length equals 12 residues. With 5 bases removed from V and 12 bases from J, the gap between germline ends came to 16 bases. CDR3 amino acids: CASSTPGGRSFF. CDR3 nucleotides: TGTGCCAGCAGTACCCCGGGGGGGCGGTCTTTCTTT.

The rearrangement links TRBV5-6 to TRBJ2-5, with a weak D call TRBD2 (5 bases). With 4 bases removed from V and 6 bases from J, the gap between germline ends came to 19 bases. Per the germline V gene, CDR1 is SGHDT and CDR2 is YYEEEE. The CDR3 is 15 residues long. Here the CDR3 DNA reads TGTGCCAGCAGCCCCTTGGACGGGGAGATGAAGACCCAGTACTTC. Translating gives CASSPLDGEMKTQYF.

The rearrangement links TRBV27 to TRBJ1-6, with 8 nucleotides matching TRBD1. V lost 1 base, J lost 5 bases, and 1 base stayed unmatched. Germline V CDR1 and CDR2: MNHEY, SMNVEV (reference sequence). This CDR3 region has 15 residues. The CDR3 loop reads CASSLLDRDNSPLHF. CDR3 nucleotide sequence: TGTGCCAGCAGTTTATTGGACAGGGATAATTCACCCCTCCACTTT.

This sequence joins TRBV3-1 (or the pseudogene TRBV3-2) and TRBJ2-5; a possible D gene is TRBD1 (6 bases). Germline assignment: CDR1 LGHDT and CDR2 YNNKEL (reference sequence). This CDR3 has 16 residues. V lost 1 base, J lost 4 bases, and 16 bases lay in between. CDR3 amino acids: CASSQVPQQGGETQYF. CDR3 nucleotides: TGTGCCAGCAGCCAAGTCCCCCAACAGGGTGGAGAGACCCAGTACTTC.

The genes are TRBV23-1 and TRBJ1-1; a possible D gene is TRBD1 (6 bases). TRBV23-1 is assigned to the ORF class and has an uncertain function. The V and J ends lost 2 bases and 1 base respectively, with 11 bases between them. This CDR3 is 15 amino acids long. The CDR3 loop reads CASSQLGQPNTEAFF. The CDR3 DNA reads TGCGCCAGCAGTCAACTCGGACAGCCGAACACTGAAGCTTTCTTT.